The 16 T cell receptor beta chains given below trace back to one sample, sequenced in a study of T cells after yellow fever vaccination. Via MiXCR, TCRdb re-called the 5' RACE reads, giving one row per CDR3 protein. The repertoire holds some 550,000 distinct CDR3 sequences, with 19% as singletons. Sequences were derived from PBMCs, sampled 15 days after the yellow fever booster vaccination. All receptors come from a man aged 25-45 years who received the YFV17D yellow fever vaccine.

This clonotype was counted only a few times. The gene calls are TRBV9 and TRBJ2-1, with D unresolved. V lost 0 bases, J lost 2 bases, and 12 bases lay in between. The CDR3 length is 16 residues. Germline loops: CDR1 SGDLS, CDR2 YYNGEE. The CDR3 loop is CASSVATQYTYNEQFF. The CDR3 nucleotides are TGTGCCAGCAGCGTAGCTACCCAATACACCTACAATGAGCAGTTCTTC.

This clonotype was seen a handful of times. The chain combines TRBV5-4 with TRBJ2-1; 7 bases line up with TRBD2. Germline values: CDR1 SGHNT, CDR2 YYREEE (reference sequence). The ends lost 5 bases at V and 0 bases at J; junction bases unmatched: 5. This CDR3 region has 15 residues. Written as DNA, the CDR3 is TGTGCCAGCAGTTCCGTAGCGGGCTCCTACAATGAGCAGTTCTTC. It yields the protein CASSSVAGSYNEQFF.

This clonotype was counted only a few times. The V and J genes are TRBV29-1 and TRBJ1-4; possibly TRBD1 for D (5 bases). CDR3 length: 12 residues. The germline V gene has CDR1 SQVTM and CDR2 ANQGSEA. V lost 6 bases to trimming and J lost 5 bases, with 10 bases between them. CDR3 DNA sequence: TGCAGCGTCTCTTGGGGGAATGAAAAACTGTTTTTT. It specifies CSVSWGNEKLFF. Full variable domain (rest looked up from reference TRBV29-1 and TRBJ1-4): SAVISQKPSRDICQRGTSLTIQCQVDSQVTMMFWYRQQPGQSLTLIATANQGSEATYESGFVIDKFPISRPNLTFSTLTVSNMSPEDSSIYLCSVSWGNEKLFFGSGTQLSVL.

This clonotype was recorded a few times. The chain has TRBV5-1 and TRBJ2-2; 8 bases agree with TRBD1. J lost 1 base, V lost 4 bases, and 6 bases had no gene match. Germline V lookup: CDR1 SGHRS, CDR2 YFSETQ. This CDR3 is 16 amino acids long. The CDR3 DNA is TGCGCCAGCAGCCCTGGACAGGGTTGGAACACCGGGGAGCTGTTTTTT. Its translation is CASSPGQGWNTGELFF.

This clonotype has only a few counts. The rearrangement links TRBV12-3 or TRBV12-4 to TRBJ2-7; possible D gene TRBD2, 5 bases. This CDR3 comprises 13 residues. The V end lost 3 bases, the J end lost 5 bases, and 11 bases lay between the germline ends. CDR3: CASSFGISHEQYF. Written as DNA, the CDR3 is TGTGCCAGCAGTTTCGGGATTTCCCACGAGCAGTACTTC.

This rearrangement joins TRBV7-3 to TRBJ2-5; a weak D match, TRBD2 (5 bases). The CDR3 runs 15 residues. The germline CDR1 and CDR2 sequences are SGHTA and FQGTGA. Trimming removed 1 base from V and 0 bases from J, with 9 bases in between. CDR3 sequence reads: CASSLSAGNQETQYF. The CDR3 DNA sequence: TGTGCCAGCAGCTTAAGTGCGGGCAACCAAGAGACCCAGTACTTC.

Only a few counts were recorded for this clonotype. This chain's CDR3 is CASSLWGRSADTQYF. For the CDR3, the DNA is TGTGCCAGCAGTTTGTGGGGGAGGAGTGCAGATACGCAGTATTTT. This rearrangement joins TRBV28 to TRBJ2-3; TRBD2 is a possible D gene (6 bases). CDR3 size: 15 residues. CDR1 and CDR2 from the germline V gene are MDHEN and SYDVKM. The germline V and J ends were trimmed by 3 bases and 4 bases, with 14 bases remaining between them. The whole variable domain, remainder taken from reference TRBV28 and TRBJ2-3, is DVKVTQSSRYLVKRTGEKVFLECVQDMDHENMFWYRQDPGLGLRLIYFSYDVKMKEKGDIPEGYSVSREKKERFSLILESASTNQTSMYLCASSLWGRSADTQYFGPGTRLTVL.

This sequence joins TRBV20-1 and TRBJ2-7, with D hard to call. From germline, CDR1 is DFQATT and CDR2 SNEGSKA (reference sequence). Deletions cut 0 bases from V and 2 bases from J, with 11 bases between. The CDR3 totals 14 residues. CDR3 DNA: TGCAGTGCTAGAGATCAACACGGACCCTACGAGCAGTACTTC. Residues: CSARDQHGPYEQYF.

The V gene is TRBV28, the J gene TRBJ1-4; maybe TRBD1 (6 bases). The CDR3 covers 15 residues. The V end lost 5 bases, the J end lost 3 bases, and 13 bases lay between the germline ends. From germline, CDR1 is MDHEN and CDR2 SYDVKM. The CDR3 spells CASSITGSANEKLFF. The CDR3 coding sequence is TGTGCCAGCAGTATTACAGGGTCGGCTAATGAAAAACTGTTTTTT. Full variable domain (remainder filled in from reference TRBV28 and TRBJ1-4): DVKVTQSSRYLVKRTGEKVFLECVQDMDHENMFWYRQDPGLGLRLIYFSYDVKMKEKGDIPEGYSVSREKKERFSLILESASTNQTSMYLCASSITGSANEKLFFGSGTQLSVL.

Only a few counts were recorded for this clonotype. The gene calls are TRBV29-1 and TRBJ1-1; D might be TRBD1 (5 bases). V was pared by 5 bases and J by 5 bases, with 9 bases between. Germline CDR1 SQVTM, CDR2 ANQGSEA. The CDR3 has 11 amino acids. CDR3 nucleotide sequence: TGCAGCGTTTCCAGGGCTACTGAAGCTTTCTTT. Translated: CSVSRATEAFF. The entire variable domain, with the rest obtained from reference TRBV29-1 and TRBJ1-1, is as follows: SAVISQKPSRDICQRGTSLTIQCQVDSQVTMMFWYRQQPGQSLTLIATANQGSEATYESGFVIDKFPISRPNLTFSTLTVSNMSPEDSSIYLCSVSRATEAFFGQGTRLTVV.

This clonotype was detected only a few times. In DNA form, the CDR3 reads TGCAGCGCTGGGCCTCGGCTAGCGGGAGTCGGTGAGCAGTTCTTC. It specifies CSAGPRLAGVGEQFF. The gene calls are TRBV29-1 and TRBJ2-1; 10 bases agree with TRBD2. Germline CDR1 SQVTM, CDR2 ANQGSEA. There are 15 residues in the CDR3. The ends lost 7 bases at V and 9 bases at J; junction bases unmatched: 15.

The CDR3, as DNA: TGTGCCAGTCTGACAGGGGAAAGGACCGGGGAGCTGTTTTTT. Translation gives CASLTGERTGELFF. This chain uses TRBV28 with TRBJ2-2; 8 nucleotides line up with TRBD1. With 9 bases clipped from V and 5 bases from J, the junction kept 8 bases outside the gene matches. Per the germline V gene, CDR1 is MDHEN and CDR2 is SYDVKM. This CDR3 contains 14 residues.

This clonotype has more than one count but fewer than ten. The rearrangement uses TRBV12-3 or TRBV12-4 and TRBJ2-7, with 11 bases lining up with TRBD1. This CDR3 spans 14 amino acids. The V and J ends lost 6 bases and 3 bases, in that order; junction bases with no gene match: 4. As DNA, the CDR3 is TGTGCCAGCAGACCGGGACAGGGGGACTACGAGCAGTACTTC. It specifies CASRPGQGDYEQYF.

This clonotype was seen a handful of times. The CDR3 reads CASGAISPLDEQFF. CDR3 nucleotide sequence: TGCGCCAGCGGGGCCATCTCCCCTCTCGATGAGCAGTTCTTC. This sequence joins TRBV5-1 and TRBJ2-1; D may be TRBD1 (5 bases). The CDR3 extends over 14 amino acids. Trimming shortened V by 7 bases and J by 8 bases, and 19 bases separated the two germline ends. Germline V lookup: CDR1 SGHRS, CDR2 YFSETQ.

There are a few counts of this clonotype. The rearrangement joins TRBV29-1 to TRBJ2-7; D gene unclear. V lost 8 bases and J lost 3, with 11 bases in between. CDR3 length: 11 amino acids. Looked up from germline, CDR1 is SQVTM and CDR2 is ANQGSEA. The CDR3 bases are TGCAGCTCCAGCCTGGGCTACGAGCAGTACTTC. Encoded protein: CSSSLGYEQYF.

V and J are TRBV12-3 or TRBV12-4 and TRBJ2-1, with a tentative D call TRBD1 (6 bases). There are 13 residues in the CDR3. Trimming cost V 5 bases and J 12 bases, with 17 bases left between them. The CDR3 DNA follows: TGTGCCAGCAGTCCCGGCCCTGGACAGTGGCAGTTCTTC. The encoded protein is CASSPGPGQWQFF.